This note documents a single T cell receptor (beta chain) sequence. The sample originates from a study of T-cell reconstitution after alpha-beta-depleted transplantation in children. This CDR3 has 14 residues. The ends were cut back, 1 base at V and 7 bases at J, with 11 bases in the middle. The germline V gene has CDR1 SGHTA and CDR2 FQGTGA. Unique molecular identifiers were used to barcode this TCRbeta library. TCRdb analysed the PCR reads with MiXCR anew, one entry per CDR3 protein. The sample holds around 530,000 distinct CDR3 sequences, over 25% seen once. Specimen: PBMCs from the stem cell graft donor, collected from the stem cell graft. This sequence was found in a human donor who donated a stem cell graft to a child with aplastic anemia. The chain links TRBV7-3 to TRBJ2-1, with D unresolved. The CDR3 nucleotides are TGTGCCAGCAGCTTAAACCCGGCTGGGAATGAGCAGTTCTTC. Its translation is CASSLNPAGNEQFF.